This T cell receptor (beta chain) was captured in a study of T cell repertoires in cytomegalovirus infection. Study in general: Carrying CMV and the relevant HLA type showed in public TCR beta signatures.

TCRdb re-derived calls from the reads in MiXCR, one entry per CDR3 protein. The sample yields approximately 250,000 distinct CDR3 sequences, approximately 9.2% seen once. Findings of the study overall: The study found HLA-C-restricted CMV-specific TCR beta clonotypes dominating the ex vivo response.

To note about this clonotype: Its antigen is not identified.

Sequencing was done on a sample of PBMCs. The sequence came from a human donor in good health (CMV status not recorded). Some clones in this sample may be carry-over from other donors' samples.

The CDR3 DNA reads TGTGCCAGTAGTACCCCCGGGACTAGCGGGAGGCCACATGAGCAGTTCTTC. Its translation is CASSTPGTSGRPHEQFF. The chain carries TRBV19 and TRBJ2-1, with 15 positions matching TRBD2. The CDR3 has 17 residues. The V segment lost 4 bases and the J segment 8 bases; nucleotides outside the gene matches: 9. From germline, CDR1 is LNHDA and CDR2 SQIVND (reference sequence).